This TCR beta chain came from a study of PD-L1 blockade in urothelial cancer. Study information: Patients took up atezolizumab around 2014 at 1,200 mg intravenously every 3 weeks. The median T cell count in blood samples was more than 140,000. Men with urothelial cancer arising in the bladder made up most of the roughly 30 patients. Overall study results and limits: Better survival was predicted by below-median pretreatment blood TCR clonality.

The V end was cut by 1 base, the J end by 5 bases, with 11 bases between. The V gene's germline CDR1 is MDHEN and CDR2 SYDVKM. This CDR3 is 14 amino acids long. Note on this clone: The antigen remains unidentified.

Indicated time point: pretreatment peripheral blood. This table comes from immunoSEQ multiplex PCR, and its TCRdb copy is limited to in-frame clones, with some not included. The repertoire holds some 65,000 clones, 81% seen once, with 3.2% in the top ten. The chain carries TRBV28 and TRBJ2-5; tentative D call: TRBD2 (6 bases). The sample here was PBMCs, taken around atezolizumab (anti-PD-L1) treatment. The sequence derives from a man between 65 and 79 years old with urothelial cancer. This chain's CDR3 is CASSLLGGWETQYF. In nucleotides, the CDR3 is TGTGCCAGCAGTTTATTGGGGGGATGGGAGACCCAGTACTTC.